This TCR beta chain appears in the sequencing data of a study of blood T cell repertoires in COVID-19. Background on the study: Italy, Spain and the United States were the sources of the convalescent and acute COVID-19 samples. PBMCs, B-cell-depleted T cells, or T cells were the source of the cDNA or gDNA that made up the material.

In the source study's methods: Estimates of nucleated cell counts were drawn from the amplification of reference gene primers. Some clones are missing from TCRdb's copy, which holds only in-frame ones; the method was immunoSEQ multiplex PCR. V, J and clone size were drawn from that table, and D and trimming were deduced from the DNA. The data hold under 250,000 clones, with around 83% observed a single time. The trim removed 4 bases at V and 4 bases at J, leaving 5 bases unmatched. Germline V lookup: CDR1 SNHLY, CDR2 FYNNEI. This CDR3 is 15 amino acids long. The TCR was taken from an elderly man with acute or convalescent COVID-19. The chain is built from TRBV2 and TRBJ1-4; 8 nucleotides agree with TRBD1. What was sequenced was peripheral blood. This CDR3 is CASSVRTGSNEKLFF. Written as DNA, the CDR3 is TGTGCCAGCAGTGTCCGGACAGGGAGTAATGAAAAACTGTTTTTT.